This T cell receptor beta chain was profiled in a study of shared clonotypes between healthy human individuals. General study findings and limits: Non-shared clonotypes displayed generation probabilities falling below those of clonotypes present in all four donors. It was observed that roughly 5.5% of naive CD4 clonotypes were shared across a handful of donors.

Genomic DNA of every subset was divided equally among multiple immunoSEQ plates. Assay: immunoSEQ multiplex PCR; the TCRdb copy retains only in-frame clones and omits some. The table records about 690,000 clones, roughly 88% of them present only once. Caucasian adults living in Nashville, Tennessee, provided all samples. This clone has only one observation. Its antigen is unknown. This CDR3 has 16 amino acids. The V and J ends lost 2 bases and 2 bases respectively, with 15 bases between them. The V gene's germline CDR1 is SGHDT and CDR2 YYEEEE. Material for sequencing was memory CD8+ T cells from PBMCs. The subset is: CD45RO+ cells pooled with CCR7-negative TemRA cells. This sequence originates from a man aged 18-30 years in good health. Some clones in this sample may be carry-over from other donors' samples. The chain employs TRBV5-6 and TRBJ2-3; D is unresolved. In nucleotides, the CDR3 is TGTGCCAGCAGCTTCTACTATAGAGAATTCACAGATACGCAGTATTTT. Its translation is CASSFYYREFTDTQYF. The whole variable domain, remainder taken from reference TRBV5-6 and TRBJ2-3, is DAGVTQSPTHLIKTRGQQVTLRCSPKSGHDTVSWYQQALGQGPQFIFQYYEEEERQRGNFPDRFSGHQFPNYSSELNVNALLLGDSALYLCASSFYYREFTDTQYFGPGTRLTVL.